The rows below give T cell receptor beta chains drawn from one sample of a study of blood T cell repertoires in COVID-19. The repertoire was sequenced with immunoSEQ multiplex PCR; TCRdb's copy has only in-frame clones and lacks some. The sample consists of about half a million clones, 75% to 90% of them appearing once. Sequenced input: PBMCs or T cells enriched from blood (not recorded which). The origin of the receptors is an older woman who had recovered from COVID-19. The CDR3 runs from the conserved cysteine through the conserved F or W. D genes are given only for firm matches. Clone size is stated in some rows and not others, as once, few, many or a class when expanded.

clone_size,d_call,j_call,v_call,cdr3_nt,cdr3_aa
.,.,TRBJ2-3,TRBV5-6,TGTGCCAGCAGCTTGTCCAGGGCTCACACAGATACGCAGTATTTT,CASSLSRAHTDTQYF
.,TRBD1,TRBJ1-2,TRBV12-5,TGTGCTAGTGGTTCCAGCACCGGGACAGGGGGTGGCTACACCTTC,CASGSSTGTGGGYTF
.,TRBD1,TRBJ1-1,TRBV29-1,TGCAGCGGGGGACAGGGGGCTTGGACTGAAGCTTTCTTT,CSGGQGAWTEAFF
.,.,TRBJ1-2,TRBV7-8,TGTGCCAGCAGCTTAGAGACTCTTCTGGGCGGGGGAGGCTACACCTTC,CASSLETLLGGGGYTF
.,.,TRBJ2-7,TRBV5-5,TGTGCCATCCCGAGGGGGAGGGGGTTCCACGAGCAGTACTTC,CAIPRGRGFHEQYF
.,TRBD1,TRBJ1-2,TRBV4-1,TGCGCCAGCAGCCAGTCGGGACAGGGGTGGGCTAACTATGGCTACACCTTC,CASSQSGQGWANYGYTF
.,.,TRBJ1-1,TRBV9,TGTGCCAGCAGCGTTTCGTCGAACACTGAAGCTTTCTTT,CASSVSSNTEAFF
once,TRBD2,TRBJ2-7,TRBV27,TGTGCCAGCAAACCACTAGCGGGGCGCTACGAGCAGTACTTC,CASKPLAGRYEQYF
.,TRBD1,TRBJ2-7,TRBV15,TGTGCCACCAGCGCGACAGGGGGCTACGAGCAGTACTTC,CATSATGGYEQYF
.,TRBD1,TRBJ1-2,TRBV5-4,TGTGCCAGCAGCTTGGGGACAGGGGGCGAGGAGGGCGGCTACACCTTC,CASSLGTGGEEGGYTF
.,.,TRBJ1-1,TRBV2,TGTGCCAGCAGTTCCAGAATGGCTGAAGCTTTCTTT,CASSSRMAEAFF
once,TRBD1,TRBJ2-2,TRBV27,TGTGCCAGCAGTTCGGGATGGACAGGATCGAACACCGGGGAGCTGTTTTTT,CASSSGWTGSNTGELFF
.,.,TRBJ2-3,TRBV11-2,TGTGCCAGCAGCTTAGTGGGCTATCGAGATACGCAGTATTTT,CASSLVGYRDTQYF
.,TRBD2,TRBJ2-3,TRBV6-5,TGTGCCAGCAGAATGGGGGGGACCCCCACAGATACGCAGTATTTT,CASRMGGTPTDTQYF
.,.,TRBJ1-3,TRBV5-5,TGTGCCAGCAGCGTACAGGTTGGGATTAGAAACACCATATATTTT,CASSVQVGIRNTIYF
.,TRBD1,TRBJ2-1,TRBV15,TGTGCCACCAGCAGAGGTCGGCAGGGGGCGAGGAATGAGCAGTTCTTC,CATSRGRQGARNEQFF
.,.,TRBJ2-3,TRBV10-1,TGCGCCAGCAGTCCGGGACAAATCACAGATACGCAGTATTTT,CASSPGQITDTQYF
.,.,TRBJ2-5,TRBV5-8,TGTGCCAGCAGCCGTCGGGCAGGGATAGAGACCCAGTACTTC,CASSRRAGIETQYF
.,.,TRBJ2-7,TRBV5-1,TGCGCCAGCGCCCGGGACTTCTACTACGAGCAGTACTTC,CASARDFYYEQYF
.,TRBD2,TRBJ2-3,TRBV27,TGTGCCAGCAGCCCCCTAGCGGGGGTGGGCACAGATACGCAGTATTTT,CASSPLAGVGTDTQYF
.,TRBD1,TRBJ2-2,TRBV3-1/TRBV3-2,TGTGCCAGCATAAAAACCGGGACAGACACCGGGGAGCTGTTTTTT,CASIKTGTDTGELFF
.,.,TRBJ2-3,TRBV9,TGTGCCAGCAGCGTACAGGGATTCTCCACAGATACGCAGTATTTT,CASSVQGFSTDTQYF
.,.,TRBJ1-2,TRBV19,TGTGCCAGTAGTCGGGGGGGCTATGGCTACACCTTC,CASSRGGYGYTF
.,.,TRBJ2-6,TRBV19,TGTGCCAGTAGTACAGGGCCAGGGGCCAACGTCCTGACTTTC,CASSTGPGANVLTF
.,.,TRBJ2-3,TRBV30,TGTGCCTGGAGTCGGAGTCGTGCCGGAGATACGCAGTATTTT,CAWSRSRAGDTQYF
.,.,TRBJ1-4,TRBV30,TGTGCCTGGAGTGTATCACGAACAGGGAGGGGAGGTGAAAAACTGTTTTTT,CAWSVSRTGRGGEKLFF
.,.,TRBJ1-4,TRBV6-5,TGTGCCAGCAGTAGGACTGCAACTAATGAAAAACTGTTTTTT,CASSRTATNEKLFF
.,TRBD1,TRBJ1-6,TRBV14,TGTGCCAGCAGCCAATGGGACAGGGAGAGATCCCTCCACTTT,CASSQWDRERSLHF
.,.,TRBJ1-5,TRBV3-1/TRBV3-2,TGTGCCAGCAGCCCCGGGAGGACCATGAGCAATCAGCCCCAGCATTTT,CASSPGRTMSNQPQHF
.,TRBD1,TRBJ2-1,TRBV5-1,TGCGCCAGCAGCAGACCTCAGACAGGGGAAAATGAGCAGTTCTTC,CASSRPQTGENEQFF
.,.,TRBJ2-3,TRBV6-5,TGTGCCAGCAGAGCTAGCCTCAGCACAGATACGCAGTATTTT,CASRASLSTDTQYF
once,.,TRBJ2-2,TRBV5-4,TGTGCCAGCAGCTTGGGAGAGGCTAGGGGGGAGCTGTTTTTT,CASSLGEARGELFF
few,.,TRBJ1-4,TRBV28,TGTGCCAGCAGCCCGGGGTCTAATGAAAAACTGTTTTTT,CASSPGSNEKLFF
.,TRBD1,TRBJ1-1,TRBV5-1,TGCGCCAGCAGCTCGACAGGGGTCCCCACTGAAGCTTTCTTT,CASSSTGVPTEAFF
once,TRBD1,TRBJ2-2,TRBV7-7,TGTGCCAGCAGCATGCAGGGGGCATTCACCGGGGAGCTGTTTTTT,CASSMQGAFTGELFF
large,TRBD1,TRBJ1-5,TRBV7-6,TGTGCCAGCAGCCATGGACAGGGGCAGCCCCAGCATTTT,CASSHGQGQPQHF
.,.,TRBJ2-3,TRBV5-1,TGCGCCAGCAGCTTGGGACAGCCGGGCACAGATACGCAGTATTTT,CASSLGQPGTDTQYF
.,TRBD1,TRBJ1-1,TRBV5-1,TGCGCCAGCAGCTTGATAGGGGGCGTTGAAGCTTTCTTT,CASSLIGGVEAFF
.,.,TRBJ1-2,TRBV29-1,TGCAGCGTTGATAAAAGTGCCGGGAATGGCTACACCTTC,CSVDKSAGNGYTF
once,.,TRBJ1-3,TRBV25-1,TGTGCCAGCAGGGACAGATTGTCTGGAAACACCATATATTTT,CASRDRLSGNTIYF
once,TRBD1,TRBJ2-6,TRBV27,TGTGCCAGCTCCGGGACAGGGGCCCGGGACCTGACTTTC,CASSGTGARDLTF
.,.,TRBJ2-1,TRBV11-3,TGTGCCAGCAGCCCCCGGGTCTACAATGAGCAGTTCTTC,CASSPRVYNEQFF
.,TRBD1,TRBJ2-2,TRBV9,TGTGCCAGCAGCACCGGACAGGGTTCCGGGGAGCTGTTTTTT,CASSTGQGSGELFF
.,TRBD2,TRBJ2-2,TRBV19,TGTGCCAGTAGTGGGGCGGGGGAGGCCGGGGAGCTGTTTTTT,CASSGAGEAGELFF
.,.,TRBJ1-2,TRBV4-1,TGCGCCAGCAGCCTGGCGGAGGACTATGGCTACACCTTC,CASSLAEDYGYTF
once,TRBD2,TRBJ2-1,TRBV6-5,TGTGCCAGCTCGGCGGGGGAAAGGGAGCAGTTCTTC,CASSAGEREQFF
.,TRBD1,TRBJ1-3,TRBV5-1,TGCGCCAGCAGCCCCGGGACAGGCGGCGGAAACACCATATATTTT,CASSPGTGGGNTIYF
.,.,TRBJ1-5,TRBV2,TGTGCCAGCACCGGAAGACAGCCTTATAGCAATCAGCCCCAGCATTTT,CASTGRQPYSNQPQHF
.,.,TRBJ1-3,TRBV2,TGTGCCAGCAGTGGGACTGTCGGGGGGAACACCATATATTTT,CASSGTVGGNTIYF
.,TRBD2,TRBJ2-7,TRBV30,TGTGCCTGGAGTGCTTACTTAGCGGGGGCCTCCTACGAGCAGTACTTC,CAWSAYLAGASYEQYF
.,.,TRBJ2-1,TRBV12-5,TGTGCTAGTGGTTTGGTTGGTTTTACCAGCTCCTACAATGAGCAGTTCTTC,CASGLVGFTSSYNEQFF
once,.,TRBJ2-3,TRBV5-1,TGCGCCAGCAGCTTGGAATCGGGCACAGATACGCAGTATTTT,CASSLESGTDTQYF
.,TRBD1,TRBJ2-2,TRBV19,TGTGCCAGTAGTATAACCGGGACAGGGGGTGCCGGGGAGCTGTTTTTT,CASSITGTGGAGELFF